This T cell receptor beta chain appears in the sequencing data of a study of T-cell reconstitution after alpha-beta-depleted transplantation in children. Preparing the TCRbeta library involved the use of unique molecular identifiers. Via MiXCR, TCRdb re-called the PCR reads, giving one row per CDR3 protein. The repertoire holds around 400,000 distinct CDR3 sequences, with around 21% as singletons. The germline gives CDR1 WSHSY, CDR2 SAAADI. CDR3 size: 14 residues. V was trimmed by 0 bases and J by 4 bases, leaving 6 bases between them. The chain recombines TRBV10-2 with TRBJ2-2; tentative D call: TRBD1 (5 bases). The sequenced sample was PBMCs from the stem cell graft donor, obtained from the stem cell graft. This clonotype was obtained from a human donor who donated a stem cell graft to a child with acute myeloid leukemia. In nucleotides, the CDR3 is TGCGCCAGCAGTGAGTCGGGGCGCACCGGGGAGCTGTTTTTT. It encodes CASSESGRTGELFF.